This T cell receptor (beta chain) was identified in a study of blood T cells in healthy people across ages. A J-beta primer mix and a sample-barcoded 5' primer were used in a second PCR of about 7 to 11 cycles. TCRdb re-called the 5' RACE reads through MiXCR, storing one row per CDR3 protein. The data contain 910,000 or so distinct CDR3 sequences, roughly 51% of them singletons. V lost 1 base to trimming and J lost 5 bases, with 11 bases between them. Looked up from germline, CDR1 is LGHDT and CDR2 is YNNKEL (reference sequence). This CDR3 spans 14 amino acids. The sequence was obtained from a woman in her fifties or sixties in good health. The sequencing input was blood. The V gene is TRBV3-1, the J gene TRBJ1-1; a weak D match, TRBD1 (5 bases). CDR3 coding DNA: TGTGCCAGCAGCCAAGCGGGGGGTACGACTGAAGCTTTCTTT. Its translation: CASSQAGGTTEAFF.